This T cell receptor beta chain was captured by sequencing in a study of T and B cells in COVID-19 patients. The CDR3 runs to 12 residues. Trimming cost V 5 bases and J 7 bases, with 9 bases left between them. Germline V gives CDR1 SGHAT, CDR2 FQNNGV. BIOMED2 TRB-A/B primer pools were used in multiplex TRB PCR. TCRdb passed the multiplex PCR reads through MiXCR, listing each CDR3 protein once. The sample consists of tens of thousands of distinct CDR3 sequences, roughly 33% of them appearing once. Blood genomic DNA input for TRB amplification was 250-500 ng. The genes are TRBV11-2 and TRBJ2-1; D may correspond to TRBD1 or TRBD2 (5 bases each). Sequenced sample: blood. This receptor was obtained from a human donor who had recovered from COVID-19. The CDR3 nucleotides read TGTGCCAGCAGCGGGACGGCTAATGAGCAGTTCTTC. Its protein product is CASSGTANEQFF. Full variable domain (outside the CDR3, taken from reference TRBV11-2 and TRBJ2-1): EAGVAQSPRYKIIEKRQSVAFWCNPISGHATLYWYQQILGQGPKLLIQFQNNGVVDDSQLPKDRFSAERLKGVDSTLKIQPAKLEDSAVYLCASSGTANEQFFGPGTRLTVL.